Shown below are 15 T cell receptor beta chains from a single sample sequenced in a study of cytomegalovirus exposure and HLA in healthy donors. The study ran its PCR with 60 Vbeta and 13 Jbeta primers. The method was immunoSEQ multiplex PCR; TCRdb's version includes in-frame clones alone and lacks a portion of them. Here the sample table reports about 55,000 clones. Sequenced: PBMCs. These receptors originate from a man between 45 and 60 years old in good health and CMV-seropositive.

V usage is TRBV19 and J usage is TRBJ1-3; no clear D. The CDR3 has 12 amino acids. Germline V gene data show CDR1 as LNHDA and CDR2 as SQIVND (reference sequence). V lost 10 bases and J 0 bases, leaving 7 bases between the germline ends. The CDR3: CATGSSGNTIYF. CDR3 DNA: TGTGCCACCGGGTCCTCTGGAAACACCATATATTTT.

The chain has TRBV19 and TRBJ2-5, with D maybe TRBD1 (6 bases). Germline assignment: CDR1 LNHDA and CDR2 SQIVND (reference sequence). The germline V and J ends were trimmed by 0 bases and 4 bases, with 15 bases remaining between them. This CDR3 has 16 amino acids. CDR3 nucleotides: TGTGCCAGTAGTATAGATTTGGGGGCCAGTCCAGAGACCCAGTACTTC. It specifies CASSIDLGASPETQYF.

The chain is built from TRBV6-1 and TRBJ1-1; TRBD1 is a possible D gene (5 bases). The CDR3 spans 14 residues. The germline V gene has CDR1 MNHNS and CDR2 SASEGT. Trimming took off 2 bases at V and 3 bases at J, with 10 bases between the two ends. CDR3 nucleotides: TGTGCCAGCAGTGAACTGGGGGGTTACACTGAAGCTTTCTTT. Protein sequence: CASSELGGYTEAFF.

This rearrangement joins TRBV18 to TRBJ1-1; unclear D gene. The CDR3 totals 13 residues. The V gene's germline CDR1 is KGHSH and CDR2 LQKENI. The V end lost 2 bases, the J end lost 6 bases, and 10 bases lay between the germline ends. The CDR3 spells CASSPDGGPEAFF. The CDR3 DNA is TGTGCCAGCTCACCAGACGGAGGGCCTGAAGCTTTCTTT.

The chain employs TRBV29-1 and TRBJ1-2; unclear D gene. Germline values: CDR1 SQVTM, CDR2 ANQGSEA. Between the trimmed V and J ends, which lost 4 bases and 8 bases, there was a span of 14 bases. The CDR3 runs 12 residues. CDR3 amino acids: CSVGAPRGGYTF. The CDR3 DNA reads TGCAGCGTTGGAGCGCCCCGGGGAGGCTACACCTTC.

This chain links TRBV2 with TRBJ1-2, with TRBD1 identical over 10 bases. The CDR3 length is 16 residues. Trimming removed 3 bases from V and 1 base from J; junction bases left unmatched: 5. The germline CDR1 and CDR2 sequences are SNHLY and FYNNEI. The CDR3 coding sequence is TGTGCCAGCAGTGAGCCGGGGACAGGGGTTAACTATGGCTACACCTTC. Translating gives CASSEPGTGVNYGYTF.

J is TRBJ2-1 and V is TRBV14; TRBD1 agrees at 7 bases. CDR1 and CDR2 (germline): SGHDN, FVKESK. CDR3 length: 14 residues. V shed 7 bases and J 3 bases; nucleotides not matched to a gene: 6. This chain's CDR3 is CASNVRGRYNEQFF. The CDR3 DNA is TGTGCCAGCAATGTTAGGGGGCGCTACAATGAGCAGTTCTTC.

The DNA for the CDR3 is TGTGCCAGCAGTGAATTGGGGACAGGGGGCCCCCTGAACACTGAAGCTTTCTTT. Its protein product is CASSELGTGGPLNTEAFF. J is TRBJ1-1 and V is TRBV2, with TRBD1 matching over 12 bases. V dropped 2 bases and J dropped 0; count of bases not matched to a gene: 7. Germline-derived CDR1 and CDR2 are SNHLY and FYNNEI. The CDR3 length is 18 residues.

V is TRBV4-2 and J is TRBJ2-7, with a possible D match to TRBD2 (5 bases). Germline loops: CDR1 LGHNA, CDR2 YNFKEQ. The V gene lost 0 bases and the J gene lost 0 bases, with 15 bases spanning the gap. The CDR3 has 17 amino acids. CDR3 DNA sequence: TGTGCCAGCAGCCAAGATCTCGTCGGACTGGCCTCCTACGAGCAGTACTTC. It specifies CASSQDLVGLASYEQYF.

The chain has TRBV30 and TRBJ1-6; tentative D call: TRBD1 (5 bases). From germline, CDR1 is GTSNPN and CDR2 SVGIG (reference sequence). The CDR3 runs to 13 residues. The V gene lost 8 bases and the J gene lost 7 bases, with 15 bases spanning the gap. In DNA form, the CDR3 reads TGTGCCGAGGGAGGGGCTGTCAATTCACCCCTCCACTTT. This encodes CAEGGAVNSPLHF.

The chain joins TRBV10-3 to TRBJ1-6, with 8 bases aligning to TRBD1. Germline V gene sequence: CDR1 ENHRY, CDR2 SYGVKD. V shed 6 bases and J 3 bases; nucleotides not matched to a gene: 7. This CDR3 has 16 residues. CDR3 nucleotide sequence: TGTGCCATCAGCGCCGGGACAGGTCTCTATAATTCACCCCTCCACTTT. Its translation: CAISAGTGLYNSPLHF.

The chain's CDR3 is CASSPASGFDQETQYF. The DNA of the CDR3 is TGCGCCAGCAGCCCAGCTAGCGGGTTTGACCAAGAGACCCAGTACTTC. This chain joins TRBV5-1 and TRBJ2-5; TRBD2 matches 8 bases. V shed 4 bases, J shed 0 bases, and the junction held 8 bases outside the gene matches. The length of the CDR3 is 16 residues. Germline assignment: CDR1 SGHRS and CDR2 YFSETQ. Variable domain in full (rest from reference TRBV5-1 and TRBJ2-5): KAGVTQTPRYLIKTRGQQVTLSCSPISGHRSVSWYQQTPGQGLQFLFEYFSETQRNKGNFPGRFSGRQFSNSRSEMNVSTLELGDSALYLCASSPASGFDQETQYFGPGTRLLVL.

V gene TRBV18 combines with J gene TRBJ2-5, with D perhaps matching TRBD2 (5 bases). Germline CDR1 is KGHSH and CDR2 is LQKENI. Trimming removed 3 bases from V and 2 bases from J, with 13 bases in between. The CDR3 is 15 amino acids. The CDR3 coding sequence is TGTGCCAGCTCACCCTCCGGGAAGCCTCAAGAGACCCAGTACTTC. As protein: CASSPSGKPQETQYF.

The rearrangement joins TRBV7-3 to TRBJ1-1; D is perhaps TRBD1 (6 bases). CDR3 length: 13 amino acids. Germline-derived CDR1 and CDR2 are SGHTA and FQGTGA. Trimming pared 4 bases from V and 1 base from J, leaving 7 bases between. This CDR3 is CASSYRANTEAFF. The DNA for the CDR3 is TGTGCCAGCAGCTACAGGGCGAACACTGAAGCTTTCTTT. The variable domain in full, with the rest retrieved from reference TRBV7-3 and TRBJ1-1, is GAGVSQTPSNKVTEKGKYVELRCDPISGHTALYWYRQSLGQGPEFLIYFQGTGAADDSGLPNDRFFAVRPEGSVSTLKIQRTERGDSAVYLCASSYRANTEAFFGQGTRLTVV.

The chain links TRBV4-3 to TRBJ1-2; D unclear. V lost 0 bases and J 8 bases, leaving 16 bases between the germline ends. Looked up from germline, CDR1 is LGHNA and CDR2 is YSLEER. This CDR3 contains 15 residues. CDR3 coding DNA: TGCGCCAGCAGCCAAGATGAGAGGGTCCCTAGCGGCTACACCTTC. It translates to CASSQDERVPSGYTF.